These 23 T cell receptor beta chains share one sample of origin, sequenced in a study of blood T cells in healthy people across ages. A second about 6 to 11 cycle PCR used barcoded and J-beta primers. TCRdb re-called the 5' RACE reads with MiXCR, one entry per CDR3 protein. Of around 1,700,000 distinct CDR3 sequences in the sample, approximately 28% were seen once. Sequenced: blood. The receptors were sampled from a woman in her 30s in good health.

The CDR3 protein is CASSPPPGVFKETQYF. The DNA for the CDR3 is TGTGCCAGCAGCCCCCCCCCGGGGGTCTTTAAGGAGACCCAGTACTTC. V is TRBV14 and J is TRBJ2-5; D may be TRBD2 (6 bases). The length of the CDR3 is 16 residues. V was cut by 4 bases and J by 5 bases, with 20 bases left in between. Germline V gene data show CDR1 as SGHDN and CDR2 as FVKESK.

Points on this clonotype: A read error is possible here, since a much larger clone lies one base away. V gene TRBV29-1 combines with J gene TRBJ2-1; 11 bases fit TRBD1. With 7 bases clipped from V and 6 bases from J, the junction kept 11 bases outside the gene matches. The length of the CDR3 is 15 residues. The germline CDR1 and CDR2 sequences are SQVTM and ANQGSEA. Here the CDR3 reads CSGRERDRGINEQFF. In DNA form, the CDR3 reads TGCAGCGGTAGGGAGAGGGACAGGGGGATCAATGAGCAGTTCTTC.

This clonotype came up a few times. This chain joins TRBV18 and TRBJ2-3; 10 nucleotides agree with TRBD2. CDR3 size: 16 residues. In germline, CDR1 is KGHSH, CDR2 LQKENI. V shed 3 bases, J shed 3 bases, and the junction held 6 bases outside the gene matches. CDR3 bases: TGTGCCAGCTCACCTCGTGGGACTAGCGTAACAGATACGCAGTATTTT. This encodes CASSPRGTSVTDTQYF.

This rearrangement joins TRBV20-1 to TRBJ2-1; TRBD1 aligns across 8 bases. This CDR3 spans 14 amino acids. V shed 3 bases and J 8 bases; nucleotides not matched to a gene: 9. Looked up from germline, CDR1 is DFQATT and CDR2 is SNEGSKA (reference sequence). In DNA, the CDR3 is TGCAGTGCTAGGGTGGGGACAGGCCCCGATGAGCAGTTCTTC. Its protein product is CSARVGTGPDEQFF.

This chain's CDR3 is CASSLDPPRYTEAFF. Here the CDR3 DNA reads TGTGCCAGCAGCTTAGATCCTCCCCGGTACACTGAAGCTTTCTTT. The V gene is TRBV7-9, the J gene TRBJ1-1, with D unresolved. Germline values: CDR1 SEHNR, CDR2 FQNEAQ (reference sequence). The CDR3 runs 15 residues. The V and J ends lost 1 base and 3 bases respectively, with 12 bases between them.

The J gene is TRBJ1-1, the V gene TRBV12-3 or TRBV12-4; D possibly corresponds to TRBD1 (6 bases). The CDR3 contains 10 residues. The germline V and J ends were trimmed by 8 bases and 11 bases, with 12 bases remaining between them. CDR3 in DNA: TGTGCCAGCGGCGGGGGGGCCGCTTTCTTT. Translated, it gives CASGGGAAFF.

This clonotype has only a few counts. The rearrangement joins TRBV20-1 to TRBJ2-1, with 11 bases that match TRBD2. This CDR3 contains 15 residues. The V gene's germline CDR1 is DFQATT and CDR2 SNEGSKA (reference sequence). The ends lost 3 bases at V and 6 bases at J; junction bases unmatched: 7. DNA for the CDR3: TGCAGTGCTAGCCCGACTAGCGGGGCAACCAATGAGCAGTTCTTC. This translates into CSASPTSGATNEQFF.

This clonotype came up a few times. The V and J genes are TRBV6-2 or TRBV6-3 and TRBJ1-4; TRBD1 matches 7 bases. This CDR3 has 13 residues. V lost 9 bases, J lost 4 bases, and 5 bases stayed unmatched. The germline CDR1 and CDR2 sequences are MNHEY and SVGEGT. The CDR3, as DNA: TGTGCCAGTCTCCGGGACAGTAATGAAAAACTGTTTTTT. Its translation: CASLRDSNEKLFF.

V and J are TRBV2 and TRBJ2-7; TRBD1 aligns across 10 bases. CDR1 and CDR2 from the germline V gene are SNHLY and FYNNEI. CDR3 length: 15 amino acids. V trimming: 5 bases; J trimming: 5 bases; junction bases outside the gene matches: 9. The CDR3, as DNA: TGTGCCAGCAGTAGAACGGGACAGGGGTCCCACGAGCAGTACTTC. This encodes CASSRTGQGSHEQYF. The full variable domain, completed using reference TRBV2 and TRBJ2-7, is EPEVTQTPSHQVTQMGQEVILRCVPISNHLYFYWYRQILGQKVEFLVSFYNNEISEKSEIFDDQFSVERPDGSNFTLKIRSTKLEDSAMYFCASSRTGQGSHEQYFGPGTRLTVT.

J is TRBJ2-1 and V is TRBV20-1; 13 bases map to TRBD2. J gave up 7 bases and V 4 bases, and 13 bases lay outside the gene matches. The CDR3 covers 17 residues. The germline V gene encodes CDR1 DFQATT and CDR2 SNEGSKA (reference sequence). CDR3 protein: CSATYSGTSGIRNEQFF. DNA for the CDR3: TGCAGTGCTACGTACTCCGGGACTAGCGGGATACGGAATGAGCAGTTCTTC.

The genes are TRBV29-1 and TRBJ2-4, with TRBD1 matching 8 bases. Germline V CDR1 and CDR2: SQVTM, ANQGSEA. CDR3 length: 13 amino acids. V dropped 5 bases and J dropped 6; count of bases not matched to a gene: 6. CDR3 in DNA: TGCAGCGTTTTATCCGGGACAGGAAACATTCAGTACTTC. Translated, it gives CSVLSGTGNIQYF.

The chain links TRBV7-9 to TRBJ2-2; TRBD1 or TRBD2 may be the D gene (6 bases each). The CDR3 is made up of 17 amino acids. The V gene lost 5 bases and the J gene lost 1 base, with 17 bases spanning the gap. Germline loops: CDR1 SEHNR, CDR2 FQNEAQ (reference sequence). The CDR3 DNA is TGTGCCAGCAGCCCGCCCCGGGGGCCTAGGAACACCGGGGAGCTGTTTTTT. It specifies CASSPPRGPRNTGELFF.

The chain joins TRBV12-3 or TRBV12-4 to TRBJ1-5, with 7 positions matching TRBD1. The CDR3 extends over 16 amino acids. Trimming at V came to 5 bases and at J to 1 base, leaving 8 bases not matched to a gene. The CDR3 region is CASSQDPGGSNQPQHF. CDR3 nucleotides: TGTGCCAGCAGTCAAGACCCAGGGGGGAGCAATCAGCCCCAGCATTTT.

The chain recombines TRBV24-1 with TRBJ2-5; TRBD2 agrees at 13 bases. Germline trimming cut 3 bases from V and 5 bases from J; bases unmatched to any gene: 5. CDR3 size: 16 residues. CDR1 and CDR2 (germline): KGHDR, SFDVKD. DNA for the CDR3: TGTGCCACCAGTGATCCCGGACTAGCGGGAGATGAGACCCAGTACTTC. It specifies CATSDPGLAGDETQYF.

This clonotype appeared once. At one of its ends the junction is not consistent with the germline gene, which may arise from a read error. The chain is built from TRBV5-1 and TRBJ2-1; possible D gene TRBD2, 7 bases. Germline V lookup: CDR1 SGHRS, CDR2 YFSETQ. There are 14 residues in the CDR3. CDR3 coding DNA: TGCGCCGGCAGCTTCGGGGGGCCAGGCGAGACCCAGTTCTTC. It is translated as CAGSFGGPGETQFF.

This sequence joins TRBV3-1 and TRBJ2-1; no clear D. Deletions cut 4 bases from V and 5 bases from J, with 12 bases between. CDR1 is LGHDT and CDR2 is YNNKEL in the germline V gene (reference sequence). This CDR3 region has 14 residues. The chain's CDR3 is CASSRPPQNNEQFF. In nucleotides, the CDR3 is TGTGCCAGCAGCCGTCCCCCACAAAACAATGAGCAGTTCTTC.

In its sample, this clonotype was seen a few times. The CDR3 loop is CASSFPSSYNSPLHF. CDR3 DNA sequence: TGTGCCAGCAGTTTCCCGAGCTCCTATAATTCACCCCTCCACTTT. The rearrangement links TRBV6-2 or TRBV6-3 to TRBJ1-6; unclear D gene. Germline V CDR1 and CDR2: MNHEY, SVGEGT. Trimming removed 4 bases at V and 0 bases at J, with 7 bases between. The CDR3 spans 15 residues.

The rearrangement links TRBV20-1 to TRBJ1-5; D gene unclear. Germline loops: CDR1 DFQATT, CDR2 SNEGSKA (reference sequence). Trimming shortened V by 3 bases and J by 8 bases, and 11 bases separated the two germline ends. The CDR3 is made up of 12 amino acids. The CDR3 region is CSARTPVEPQHF. The CDR3 coding sequence is TGCAGTGCTAGGACACCGGTTGAGCCCCAGCATTTT.

This clonotype was seen ten or more times. The genes are TRBV5-1 and TRBJ2-3; 7 bases map to TRBD2. The CDR3 has 16 amino acids. CDR1 is SGHRS, CDR2 YFSETQ, per germline. J gave up 2 bases and V 1 base, and 7 bases lay outside the gene matches. CDR3 bases: TGCGCCAGCAGCTTGCGTCCTAGCGGTAACACAGATACGCAGTATTTT. It codes for CASSLRPSGNTDTQYF.

This clonotype was counted at least ten times. The rearrangement joins TRBV30 to TRBJ2-3, with 8 bases that match TRBD1. The CDR3 covers 13 residues. Germline values: CDR1 GTSNPN, CDR2 SVGIG (reference sequence). With 3 bases clipped from V and 4 bases from J, the junction kept 3 bases outside the gene matches. The CDR3 DNA is TGTGCCTGGAGCGGGACAGGTGCAGATACGCAGTATTTT. Amino acid sequence: CAWSGTGADTQYF.

Details on this clonotype: An end of the junction does not agree with germline; a read error may underlie this. CDR3 nucleotide sequence: TGTGCCAGCAGCTCAACCTTGCCCGGAAGGGGTGGCAACACCTTC. Translation gives CASSSTLPGRGGNTF. The rearrangement uses TRBV7-2 and TRBJ1-2; TRBD1 is a possible D gene (5 bases). CDR1 is SGHTA and CDR2 is FQGNSA in the germline V gene. The CDR3 is 15 amino acids.

The chain joins TRBV2 to TRBJ2-5; TRBD1 is a possible D gene (5 bases). Germline-derived CDR1 and CDR2 are SNHLY and FYNNEI. Trimming removed 7 bases at V and 4 bases at J, with 10 bases between. This CDR3 is built from 12 residues. CDR3 nucleotides: TGTGCCAGCAACAGGATTAGAGAGACCCAGTACTTC. This codes for CASNRIRETQYF.

This clonotype showed up just a few times. The chain is built from TRBV20-1 and TRBJ1-2; 10 bases agree with TRBD1. The CDR3 contains 15 residues. The ends lost 2 bases at V and 4 bases at J; junction bases unmatched: 7. From germline, CDR1 is DFQATT and CDR2 SNEGSKA (reference sequence). CDR3 in DNA: TGCAGTGCTAGACGGGTGGGACAGGGGACCTATGGCTACACCTTC. Protein: CSARRVGQGTYGYTF.